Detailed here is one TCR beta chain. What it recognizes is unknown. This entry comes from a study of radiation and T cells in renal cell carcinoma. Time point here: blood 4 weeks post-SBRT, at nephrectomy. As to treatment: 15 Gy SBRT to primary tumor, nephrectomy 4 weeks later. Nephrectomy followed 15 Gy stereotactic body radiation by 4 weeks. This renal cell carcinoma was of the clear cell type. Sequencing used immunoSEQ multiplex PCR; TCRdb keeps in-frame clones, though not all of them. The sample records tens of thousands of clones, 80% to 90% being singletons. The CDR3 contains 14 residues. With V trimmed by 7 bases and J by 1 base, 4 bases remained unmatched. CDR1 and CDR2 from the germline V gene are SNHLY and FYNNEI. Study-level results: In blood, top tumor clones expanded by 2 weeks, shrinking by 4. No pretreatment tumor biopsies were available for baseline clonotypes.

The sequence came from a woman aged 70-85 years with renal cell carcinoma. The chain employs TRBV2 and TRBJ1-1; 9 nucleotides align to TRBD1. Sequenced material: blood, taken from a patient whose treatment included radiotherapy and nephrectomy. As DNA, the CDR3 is TGTGCCAGCAACGGGGGACAGGGGAACACTGAAGCTTTCTTT. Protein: CASNGGQGNTEAFF.